The 5 T cell receptor beta chains below come from one sample, sequenced in a study of T-cell reconstitution after alpha-beta-depleted transplantation in children. As it was prepared, the TCRbeta library received unique molecular identifiers. Using its own MiXCR run on the PCR reads, TCRdb lists one record per CDR3 protein. This sample yields about 250,000 distinct CDR3 sequences, of which under 30% are seen a single time; about 5% belongs to the top ten. The sequences come from PBMCs, mostly from graft donor cells, collected 360 days after TCRalphabeta/CD19-depleted stem cell transplant. These TCRs come from a female patient aged 2 to 10 who had a stem cell transplant for congenital amegakaryocytic thrombocytopenia, so the T cells may come from the graft donor.

In its sample, this clonotype was seen many times. The V and J genes are TRBV12-3 or TRBV12-4 and TRBJ2-1, with 9 bases fitting TRBD1. Unmatched junction bases numbered 15, after V lost 1 base and J lost 8 bases. The CDR3 extends over 18 amino acids. The CDR3 sequence: CASSLVAWWGQGPHEQFF. The DNA for the CDR3 is TGTGCCAGCAGTTTAGTGGCATGGTGGGGACAGGGACCCCATGAGCAGTTCTTC.

This chain joins TRBV9 and TRBJ1-3; no definite D call. Germline V lookup: CDR1 SGDLS, CDR2 YYNGEE. CDR3 length equals 15 residues. The V and J ends lost 3 bases and 3 bases respectively, with 13 bases between them. The CDR3 DNA reads TGTGCCAGCAGCGCGCGAGAAGGCTTTGGAAACACCATATATTTT. It specifies CASSAREGFGNTIYF.

J is TRBJ2-1 and V is TRBV18; 7 nucleotides agree with TRBD1. The CDR3 is made up of 19 amino acids. The germline gives CDR1 KGHSH, CDR2 LQKENI. Trimming removed 2 bases from V and 2 bases from J; junction bases left unmatched: 15. The CDR3 here is CASSPGWGQRSPTYNEQFF. The CDR3 nucleotides are TGTGCCAGCTCACCAGGTTGGGGACAGCGATCCCCCACCTACAATGAGCAGTTCTTC.

This clonotype was counted between two and nine times. This sequence joins TRBV9 and TRBJ1-3; D is uncertain. The CDR3 runs to 9 residues. The germline V and J ends were trimmed by 4 bases and 7 bases, with 0 bases remaining between them. Per the germline V gene, CDR1 is SGDLS and CDR2 is YYNGEE. CDR3 coding DNA: TGTGCCAGCAGCAACACCATATATTTT. Translated: CASSNTIYF.

Ten or more counts support this clonotype. The chain employs TRBV11-1 and TRBJ2-3; 7 nucleotides align to TRBD2. Per the germline V gene, CDR1 is SGHAT and CDR2 is FQDESV (reference sequence). This CDR3 region has 15 residues. V dropped 5 bases and J dropped 1; count of bases not matched to a gene: 6. CDR3 DNA sequence: TGTGCCAGCAGCACAAGCGGGATTCGCACAGATACGCAGTATTTT. Translated, it gives CASSTSGIRTDTQYF.